These 27 T cell receptor beta chains came from one sample sequenced in a study of blood T cell repertoires in COVID-19 (TCRdb year 2020). The library was prepared using the immunoSEQ multiplex PCR assay. The immuneACCESS repertoire file appears here via TCRdb, limited to in-frame rearrangements. These files lack a portion of the clones; in checked studies, under half of the deficit traces to unresolved V genes, and the cause of the others is not known. The sample has about 210,000 clones on record, roughly four fifths of them singletons. The ten biggest clones cover 6.5% to 9% of the sample. The sample taken for sequencing was peripheral blood. The receptor source for this set is a woman aged 45-60 years with active or convalescent COVID-19.

The chain has TRBV25-1 and TRBJ1-5; 7 positions agree with TRBD1. The CDR3 is 16 residues long. CDR1 is MGHDK and CDR2 is SYGVNS in the germline V gene. J was trimmed by 3 bases and V by 1 base; bases with no gene match: 6. CDR3 residues: CASSESGTAVNQPQHF. The CDR3 DNA is TGTGCCAGCAGTGAATCCGGGACAGCGGTCAATCAGCCCCAGCATTTT.

J is TRBJ1-2 and V is TRBV5-1, with 7 bases matching TRBD1. This CDR3 spans 15 amino acids. Germline V gene sequence: CDR1 SGHRS, CDR2 YFSETQ. Germline trimming cut 2 bases from V and 5 bases from J; bases unmatched to any gene: 9. CDR3 loop: CASSFRDSRLYGYTF. The CDR3 nucleotides are TGCGCCAGCAGCTTCCGGGACAGTAGATTATATGGCTACACCTTC. Full variable domain (rest looked up from reference TRBV5-1 and TRBJ1-2): KAGVTQTPRYLIKTRGQQVTLSCSPISGHRSVSWYQQTPGQGLQFLFEYFSETQRNKGNFPGRFSGRQFSNSRSEMNVSTLELGDSALYLCASSFRDSRLYGYTFGSGTRLTVV.

The chain has TRBV30 and TRBJ1-5; D unresolved. Trimming pared 1 base from V and 5 bases from J, leaving 12 bases between. The CDR3 loop spans 14 amino acids. Germline CDR1 reads GTSNPN; CDR2 reads SVGIG (reference sequence). This CDR3 reads CAWSARGDYQPQHF. The CDR3 coding sequence is TGTGCCTGGAGTGCCCGAGGAGATTATCAGCCCCAGCATTTT.

The chain couples TRBV6-5 to TRBJ1-3; 8 bases are a match to TRBD1. CDR1 is MNHEY and CDR2 is SVGAGI in the germline V gene. The CDR3 covers 14 residues. Trimming at V came to 5 bases and at J to 4 bases, leaving 4 bases not matched to a gene. The CDR3 nucleotides are TGTGCCAGCAGTACCCGGACAGGGGGAAACACCATATATTTT. Translation: CASSTRTGGNTIYF.

The V call is TRBV2, the J call TRBJ1-2; 9 bases line up with TRBD1. The V segment lost 6 bases and the J segment 8 bases; nucleotides outside the gene matches: 7. Germline CDR1 reads SNHLY; CDR2 reads FYNNEI. The CDR3 is made up of 13 amino acids. Written as DNA, the CDR3 is TGTGCCAGCAGGGCGGGACAGGGACGCGGCTACACCTTC. Protein: CASRAGQGRGYTF.

This sequence joins TRBV4-1 and TRBJ2-1, with 9 nucleotides matching TRBD2. The CDR3 loop spans 16 amino acids. Germline loops: CDR1 MGHRA, CDR2 YSYEKL. V lost 0 bases and J lost 7; bases outside the gene matches: 7. The CDR3 reads CASSQEGAGGNNEQFF. For the CDR3, the DNA is TGCGCCAGCAGCCAAGAGGGGGCGGGAGGGAATAATGAGCAGTTCTTC.

The chain recombines TRBV28 with TRBJ1-5; 8 nucleotides align to TRBD1. Germline CDR1 and CDR2: MDHEN and SYDVKM. With 5 bases clipped from V and 3 bases from J, the junction kept 9 bases outside the gene matches. This CDR3 has 16 amino acids. CDR3 amino acids: CASSPPTGDANQPQHF. DNA for the CDR3: TGTGCCAGCAGTCCACCGACAGGGGACGCCAATCAGCCCCAGCATTTT.

This rearrangement joins TRBV5-1 to TRBJ2-3, with D perhaps matching TRBD1 (6 bases). V was cut by 1 base and J by 0 bases, with 9 bases left in between. The CDR3 sequence is 15 residues long. Per germline, CDR1 SGHRS and CDR2 YFSETQ. Here the CDR3 reads CASSLQGFSTDTQYF. The CDR3 coding sequence is TGCGCCAGCAGCTTGCAGGGGTTTAGCACAGATACGCAGTATTTT.

Written as DNA, the CDR3 is TGTGCCAGCAGGCGACAGGGGGCCTACGAGCAGTACTTC. Translated, it gives CASRRQGAYEQYF. J is TRBJ2-7 and V is TRBV6-5; the match to TRBD1 covers 9 bases. V gave up 6 bases and J gave up 2 bases; unmatched junction bases: 2. The germline CDR1 and CDR2 sequences are MNHEY and SVGAGI. CDR3 length equals 13 residues.

V gene TRBV5-5 combines with J gene TRBJ2-5; tentatively, D is TRBD2 (5 bases). Germline lookup yields CDR1 SGHKS and CDR2 YYEKEE (reference sequence). This CDR3 region has 15 residues. V was shortened by 7 bases and J by 0 bases, with 16 bases between the two germline ends. Here the CDR3 reads CASGREGYYQETQYF. The DNA for the CDR3 is TGTGCCAGCGGTAGAGAGGGCTATTACCAAGAGACCCAGTACTTC.

The chain employs TRBV28 and TRBJ1-4; TRBD1 matches at 8 bases. After removal of 7 bases from V and 8 bases from J, the junction contained 3 bases not matched to a gene. The CDR3 loop spans 12 amino acids. The germline V gene encodes CDR1 MDHEN and CDR2 SYDVKM. CDR3 residues: CASMTGVEKLFF. The CDR3 DNA reads TGTGCCAGCATGACAGGGGTAGAAAAACTGTTTTTT.

The chain is built from TRBV28 and TRBJ1-5, with D tentatively TRBD1 (6 bases). The CDR3 spans 15 residues. The V and J ends lost 5 bases and 2 bases respectively, with 13 bases between them. CDR1 MDHEN and CDR2 SYDVKM come from the germline V gene. This chain's CDR3 is CASSKGHAGNQPQHF. The CDR3 coding sequence is TGTGCCAGCAGTAAGGGACACGCAGGCAATCAGCCCCAGCATTTT.

The chain carries TRBV5-4 and TRBJ2-5; tentatively, D is TRBD1 (5 bases). The germline V and J ends were trimmed by 7 bases and 2 bases, with 6 bases remaining between them. Germline CDR1 and CDR2: SGHNT and YYREEE (reference sequence). The CDR3 consists of 11 residues. The CDR3 DNA is TGTGCCAGCCACAGGCAAGAGACCCAGTACTTC. Encoded protein: CASHRQETQYF.

J is TRBJ2-7 and V is TRBV3-1 (or the pseudogene TRBV3-2), with 11 nucleotides matching TRBD1. With 4 bases clipped from V and 3 bases from J, the junction kept 2 bases outside the gene matches. CDR1 LGHDT and CDR2 YNNKEL come from the germline V gene (reference sequence). This CDR3 region has 14 residues. CDR3 amino acids: CASSPGTGGYEQYF. The CDR3 DNA sequence: TGTGCCAGCAGCCCGGGGACAGGGGGCTACGAGCAGTACTTC.

The chain recombines TRBV11-2 with TRBJ1-2; weak D call: TRBD1 (5 bases). The V gene lost 1 base and the J gene lost 7 bases, with 13 bases spanning the gap. CDR3 length: 14 residues. CDR1 SGHAT and CDR2 FQNNGV come from the germline V gene. The CDR3 spells CASSLAGAMGGYTF. The CDR3 DNA reads TGTGCCAGCAGCTTAGCTGGGGCGATGGGTGGCTACACCTTC.

This rearrangement joins TRBV5-1 to TRBJ1-3; 7 nucleotides match TRBD1. Unmatched junction bases numbered 7, after V lost 1 base and J lost 0 bases. The CDR3 length is 17 residues. CDR1 is SGHRS, CDR2 YFSETQ, per germline. DNA of the CDR3: TGCGCCAGCAGCTTGACCCACAGGGGCCACTCTGGAAACACCATATATTTT. It encodes CASSLTHRGHSGNTIYF.

The chain recombines TRBV7-2 with TRBJ1-4; 10 positions match TRBD1. Trimming cost V 1 base and J 8 bases; bases outside gene matches: 4. Germline V gene sequence: CDR1 SGHTA, CDR2 FQGNSA. The CDR3 has 15 amino acids. In DNA, the CDR3 is TGTGCCAGCAGCTTAGGACAGGGGGCCTGGGAAAAACTGTTTTTT. Encoded protein: CASSLGQGAWEKLFF.

CDR3 bases: TGTGCCAGCAGCGACAGCAGCTCCTACGAGCAGTACGTC. Amino acid sequence: CASSDSSSYEQYV. The chain uses TRBV28 and TRBJ2-7; D may be TRBD1 (5 bases). This CDR3 spans 13 amino acids. Deletions cut 6 bases from V and 0 bases from J, with 9 bases between. Germline CDR1 and CDR2: MDHEN and SYDVKM.

The chain combines TRBV2 with TRBJ1-5; D gene uncertain. Germline V CDR1 and CDR2: SNHLY, FYNNEI. V lost 8 bases and J lost 5, with 16 bases in between. The CDR3 is 14 amino acids. The CDR3 nucleotides read TGTGCCAGCGGAGAGATCAACCCCGATCAGCCCCAGCATTTT. As protein: CASGEINPDQPQHF.

V gene TRBV28 combines with J gene TRBJ1-1; 7 bases line up with TRBD1. V lost 5 bases and J lost 2; bases outside the gene matches: 11. CDR3 size: 16 residues. Germline V gene sequence: CDR1 MDHEN, CDR2 SYDVKM. CDR3: CASSPPNRGINTEAFF. Here the CDR3 DNA reads TGTGCCAGCAGTCCCCCCAACAGGGGAATAAACACTGAAGCTTTCTTT.

This sequence joins TRBV7-9 and TRBJ1-2; maybe TRBD1 (5 bases). CDR3 length: 15 residues. V lost 0 bases to trimming and J lost 8 bases, with 16 bases between them. The germline CDR1 and CDR2 sequences are SEHNR and FQNEAQ (reference sequence). The CDR3 is CASSLAEGLSEGYTF. Here the CDR3 DNA reads TGTGCCAGCAGCTTAGCGGAGGGGCTCTCTGAAGGCTACACCTTC.

The rearrangement joins TRBV29-1 to TRBJ2-1; 8 bases line up with TRBD2. V shed 8 bases and J 3 bases; nucleotides not matched to a gene: 6. In germline, CDR1 is SQVTM, CDR2 ANQGSEA. This CDR3 comprises 13 residues. CDR3: CSSLAEIYNEQFF. CDR3 nucleotides: TGCAGCTCACTAGCGGAAATCTACAATGAGCAGTTCTTC.

This clone was counted a single time. The J gene is TRBJ1-1, the V gene TRBV19; D is ambiguous. Germline CDR1 reads LNHDA; CDR2 reads SQIVND (reference sequence). CDR3 size: 15 residues. The V gene lost 0 bases and the J gene lost 4 bases, with 12 bases spanning the gap. CDR3 DNA: TGTGCCAGTAGTATAGACCTAGGACTCGCCACTGAAGCTTTCTTT. This codes for CASSIDLGLATEAFF.

This rearrangement joins TRBV6-5 to TRBJ1-4; 9 positions agree with TRBD1. V dropped 6 bases and J dropped 14; count of bases not matched to a gene: 7. CDR3 length: 12 amino acids. Germline CDR1 is MNHEY and CDR2 is SVGAGI. CDR3: CASSSAGTGLFF. The DNA for the CDR3 is TGTGCCAGCAGCAGCGCCGGGACAGGGCTGTTTTTT.

The rearrangement joins TRBV11-2 to TRBJ1-6; 8 bases match TRBD1. The ends lost 5 bases at V and 11 bases at J; junction bases unmatched: 14. The CDR3 length is 16 residues. The germline V gene has CDR1 SGHAT and CDR2 FQNNGV. CDR3 in DNA: TGTGCCAGCAGCCTTCCCCGACAGGGGCGACCTACACCCCTCCACTTT. It translates to CASSLPRQGRPTPLHF.

The CDR3 loop is CASSVGTANTEAFF. Written as DNA, the CDR3 is TGTGCCAGCAGCGTAGGGACAGCCAACACTGAAGCTTTCTTT. V usage is TRBV9 and J usage is TRBJ1-1; possibly TRBD1 for D (6 bases). The CDR3 spans 14 residues. Between the trimmed V and J ends, which lost 0 bases and 2 bases, there was a span of 8 bases. CDR1 and CDR2 (germline): SGDLS, YYNGEE.

The chain couples TRBV2 to TRBJ1-6; 8 positions agree with TRBD1. Germline V gives CDR1 SNHLY, CDR2 FYNNEI. The CDR3 extends over 14 amino acids. V gave up 6 bases and J gave up 14 bases; unmatched junction bases: 12. The CDR3 region is CASRLKGQGATLHF. In DNA, the CDR3 is TGTGCCAGCAGGCTCAAAGGGCAGGGGGCGACCCTCCACTTT.